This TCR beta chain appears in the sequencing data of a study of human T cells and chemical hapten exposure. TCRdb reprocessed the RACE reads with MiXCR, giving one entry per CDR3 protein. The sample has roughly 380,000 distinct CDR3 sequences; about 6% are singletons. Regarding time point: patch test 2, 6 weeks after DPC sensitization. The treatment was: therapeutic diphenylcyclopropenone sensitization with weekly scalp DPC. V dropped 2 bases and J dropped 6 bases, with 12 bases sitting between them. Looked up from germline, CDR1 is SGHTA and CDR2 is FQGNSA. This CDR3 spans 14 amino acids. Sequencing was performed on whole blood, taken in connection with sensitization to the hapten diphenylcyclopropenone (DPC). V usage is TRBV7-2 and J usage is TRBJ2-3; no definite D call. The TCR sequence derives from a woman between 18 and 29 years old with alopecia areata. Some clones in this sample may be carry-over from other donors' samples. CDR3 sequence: CASSLNSMGDTQYF. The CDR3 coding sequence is TGTGCCAGCAGCTTAAATTCTATGGGGGATACGCAGTATTTT.